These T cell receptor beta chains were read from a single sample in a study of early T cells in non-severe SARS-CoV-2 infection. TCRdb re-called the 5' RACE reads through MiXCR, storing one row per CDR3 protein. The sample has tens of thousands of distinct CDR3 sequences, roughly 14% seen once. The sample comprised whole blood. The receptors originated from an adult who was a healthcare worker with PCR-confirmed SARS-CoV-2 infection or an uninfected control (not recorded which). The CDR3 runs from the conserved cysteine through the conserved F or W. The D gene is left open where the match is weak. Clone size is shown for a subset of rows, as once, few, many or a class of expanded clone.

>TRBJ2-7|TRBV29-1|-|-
TGCAGCGTTGAAGCCCAGTTCAACGAGCAGTACTTC
CSVEAQFNEQYF
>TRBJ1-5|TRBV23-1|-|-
TGCGCCAGCAGTCAATCGGGTGGGAATCAGCCCCAGCATTTT
CASSQSGGNQPQHF
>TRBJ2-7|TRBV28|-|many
TGTGCCAGCAGTCTTTACGAGCAGTACTTC
CASSLYEQYF
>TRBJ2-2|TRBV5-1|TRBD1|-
TGCGCCAGCACCCGGGGACAGACCAACACCGGGGAGCTGTTTTTT
CASTRGQTNTGELFF
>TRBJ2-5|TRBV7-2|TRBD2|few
TGTGCCAGCAGCTTAGCGACTAGCGGGAGCCAAGAGACCCAGTACTTC
CASSLATSGSQETQYF
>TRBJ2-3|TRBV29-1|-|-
TGCAGCGTTGTGGAGGACAGTGTTCAAGATACGCAGTATTTT
CSVVEDSVQDTQYF
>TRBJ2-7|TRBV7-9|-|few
TGTGCCAGCAGCTGGTCGTCCTACGAGCAGTACTTC
CASSWSSYEQYF
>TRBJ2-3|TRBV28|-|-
TGTGCCAGCAAAGAGGGGTCGGCAGATACGCAGTATTTT
CASKEGSADTQYF
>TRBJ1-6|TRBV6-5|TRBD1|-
TGTGCCAGCAACCTCCGGACAGGGGTTAGTAATTCACCCCTCCACTTT
CASNLRTGVSNSPLHF
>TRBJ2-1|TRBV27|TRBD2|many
TGTGCCCCACATCCCGGGACTAGCGGGAGAGTTGACAATGAGCAGTTCTTC
CAPHPGTSGRVDNEQFF
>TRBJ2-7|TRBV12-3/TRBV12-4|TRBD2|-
TGTGCCAGCAGTTTCTCTAGCGGAGGGAACTACGAGCAGTACTTC
CASSFSSGGNYEQYF
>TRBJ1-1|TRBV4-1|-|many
TGCGCCAGCAGCCAAGCACCTAACACTGAAGCTTTCTTT
CASSQAPNTEAFF
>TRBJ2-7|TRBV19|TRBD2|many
TGTGCCACCAGGGACAGCGGGAGGGCGGTCGAGCAGTACTTC
CATRDSGRAVEQYF
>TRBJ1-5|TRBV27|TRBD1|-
TGTGCCAGCAATCCAATCGGGACAGGCTCTTTAAATCAGCCCCAGCATTTT
CASNPIGTGSLNQPQHF
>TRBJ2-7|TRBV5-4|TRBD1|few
TGTGCCAGCAGCCCCGGACAGGGCTGGGAGCAGTACTTC
CASSPGQGWEQYF
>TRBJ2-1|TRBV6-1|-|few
TGTGCCAGCGTGGGGGTAGGGTTTAATGAGCAGTTCTTC
CASVGVGFNEQFF
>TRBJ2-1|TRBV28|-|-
TGTGCCAGCAATCCTCGCTCCTACAATGAGCAGTTCTTC
CASNPRSYNEQFF
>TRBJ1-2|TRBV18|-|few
TGTGCCAGCTCACCACCTGCCGGGGTTGGCTACACCTTC
CASSPPAGVGYTF
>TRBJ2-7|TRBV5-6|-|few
TGTGCCAGCAGCTTGGATGCAGGTTCGCGCGAGCAGTACTTC
CASSLDAGSREQYF
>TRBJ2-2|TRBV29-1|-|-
TGCAGCGTTGGCCTTGCCACCGGGGAGCTGTTTTTT
CSVGLATGELFF
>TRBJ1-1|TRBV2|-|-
TGTGCCAGCAGTGTCCCTTGGCGCGCCGCGACTGAAGCTTTCTTT
CASSVPWRAATEAFF
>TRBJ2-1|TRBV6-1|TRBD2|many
TGTGCCAGCAGGGGGATTCCGCGGGAGGGACCCAATGAGCAGTTCTTC
CASRGIPREGPNEQFF
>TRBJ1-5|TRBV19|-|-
TGTGCCAGTAGTATTTACAGGGCGGATCAGCCCCAGCATTTT
CASSIYRADQPQHF
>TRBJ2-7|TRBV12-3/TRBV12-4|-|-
TGTGCCAGCAGCCATGGCGGCGGGTGGTTTAGTCTCTCGGGGTACGAGCAGTACTTC
CASSHGGGWFSLSGYEQYF
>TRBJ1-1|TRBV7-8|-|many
TGTGCCAGCAGCTCTTCAAGGGGGGGCGGCACTGAAGCTTTCTTT
CASSSSRGGGTEAFF
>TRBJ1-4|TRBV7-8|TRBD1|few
TGTGCCAGCAGCTTCGGCAGGGGGCCTGAAAAACTGTTTTTT
CASSFGRGPEKLFF
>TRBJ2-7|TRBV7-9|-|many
TGTGCCAGCAGCTTAGGGGACAAAAACTCCTACGAGCAGTACTTC
CASSLGDKNSYEQYF
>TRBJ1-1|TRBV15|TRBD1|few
TGTGCCACCAGCAGTAGGACAGGGGGAATGTACACTGAAGCTTTCTTT
CATSSRTGGMYTEAFF
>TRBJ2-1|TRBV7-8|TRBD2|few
TGTGCCAGCAGCTCCTGGACTAGCGGCTCCTACAATGAGCAGTTCTTC
CASSSWTSGSYNEQFF
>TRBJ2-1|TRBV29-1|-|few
TGCAGCGTTGAAGGGTCGGACAGAAGCTCCTACAATGAGCAGTTCTTC
CSVEGSDRSSYNEQFF
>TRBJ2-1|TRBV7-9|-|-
TGTGCCAGCAGCTTAACAGGGATGGGGCAGTTCTTC
CASSLTGMGQFF
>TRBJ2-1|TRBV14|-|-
TGTGCCAGCAGCCACCGCGGGGAGTGGCGGGAAGACAATGAGCAGTTCTTC
CASSHRGEWREDNEQFF
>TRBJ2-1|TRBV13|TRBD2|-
TGTGCCAGCAGCCTTTGGACTAGCGGGACGAAGGGGGAGTTCTTC
CASSLWTSGTKGEFF
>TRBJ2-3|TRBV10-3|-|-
TGTGCCATCAGTGAGTCGGTAGATACGCAGTATTTT
CAISESVDTQYF
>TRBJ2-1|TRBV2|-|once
TGTGCCAGCAGCCAGGACAGTACAAGCAATGAGCAGTTCTTC
CASSQDSTSNEQFF
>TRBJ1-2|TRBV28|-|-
TGTGCCAGCAGCCTAGGACGGAATGGCTACACCTTC
CASSLGRNGYTF
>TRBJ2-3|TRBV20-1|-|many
TGCAGTGCTTCTTCTTCTAGCACAGATACGCAGTATTTT
CSASSSSTDTQYF
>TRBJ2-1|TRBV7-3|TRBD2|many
TGTGCCAGCCGACTAGCTGGCGGTTACAATGAGCAGTTCTTC
CASRLAGGYNEQFF
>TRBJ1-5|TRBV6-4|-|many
TGTGCCAGCAGTGACGAGGCGGGTCATCAGCCCCAGCATTTT
CASSDEAGHQPQHF
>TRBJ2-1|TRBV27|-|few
TGTGCCAGCAGGCTGACAGAAGGACTTTACAATGAGCAGTTCTTC
CASRLTEGLYNEQFF
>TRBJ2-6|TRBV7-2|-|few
TGTGCCAGCAGCTTCGGAACTGGGATTGGGGCCAACGTCCTGACTTTC
CASSFGTGIGANVLTF
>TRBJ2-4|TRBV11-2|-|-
TGTGCCAGCAGCTTTTCACGGGCCAAAAACATTCAGTACTTC
CASSFSRAKNIQYF
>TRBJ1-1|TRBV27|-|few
TGTGCCAGCGGAGTAAACACTGAAGCTTTCTTT
CASGVNTEAFF
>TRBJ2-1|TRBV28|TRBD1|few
TGTGCCAGCAGCGGACAGGGTTACAATGAGCAGTTCTTC
CASSGQGYNEQFF
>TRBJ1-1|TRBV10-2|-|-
TGCGCCGCCGGGGGCCAGTCCTTGAACACTGAAGCTTTCTTT
CAAGGQSLNTEAFF
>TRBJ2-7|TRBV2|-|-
TGTGCCAGCAGTGGGGGAGAAACCTACGAGCAGTACTTC
CASSGGETYEQYF
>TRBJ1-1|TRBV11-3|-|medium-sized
TGTGCCAGCAGCTTTACGCATAAAAACACTGAAGCTTTCTTT
CASSFTHKNTEAFF
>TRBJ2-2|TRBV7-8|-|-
TGTGCCAGCAGCCCCCGGGGAGAGACGAACACCGGGGAGCTGTTTTTT
CASSPRGETNTGELFF
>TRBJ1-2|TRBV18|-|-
TGTGCCAGCTCACCACCGAGGGCTATGGGTTACACCTTC
CASSPPRAMGYTF
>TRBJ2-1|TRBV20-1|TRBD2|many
TGCAGTGCTAGAGATTTTGGTAGCGGGAGGGCCTTGGCTGAGCAGTTCTTC
CSARDFGSGRALAEQFF
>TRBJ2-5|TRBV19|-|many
TGTGCCACCCGACAGGCGGGAGAGACCCAGTACTTC
CATRQAGETQYF